Listed below are T cell receptor beta chains from one sample, sequenced in a study of beta chain features in type 1 diabetes. Clones were sequenced by immunoSEQ multiplex PCR, and TCRdb holds only the in-frame ones, with some missing. The sample includes roughly 340,000 clones, around an eighth seen only once; the top ten take roughly 0.016%. The sequenced sample consisted of naive CD4+ T cells from blood. These receptors originate from a woman younger than 35 with type 1 diabetes. Each CDR3 is given with its conserved first and last residue. The order of the fields is J gene, V gene, D gene, clone size, CDR3 DNA, CDR3 protein. D genes are given only for firm matches. The listing skips clone size in some rows; elsewhere it reads once, few, many or a size class.

j_gene: TRBJ1-5; v_gene: TRBV4-1; d_gene: NA; abundance: NA; CDR3nt: TGCGCCAGCAGCCAATGGACAGAGAGTGGCAATCAGCCCCAGCATTTT; CDR3aa: CASSQWTESGNQPQHF
j_gene: TRBJ2-1; v_gene: TRBV29-1; d_gene: NA; abundance: few; CDR3nt: TGCAGCGTTGGTCCCGGGCCAGGGAGGTACAATGAGCAGTTCTTC; CDR3aa: CSVGPGPGRYNEQFF
j_gene: TRBJ2-7; v_gene: TRBV28; d_gene: TRBD2; abundance: few; CDR3nt: TGTGCCAGCAGTTTATTGCACGGGGGGTCCTACGAGCAGTACTTC; CDR3aa: CASSLLHGGSYEQYF
j_gene: TRBJ2-1; v_gene: TRBV6-1; d_gene: NA; abundance: NA; CDR3nt: TGTGCAGGACATAGCTCCTACAATGAGCAGTTCTTC; CDR3aa: CAGHSSYNEQFF
j_gene: TRBJ2-3; v_gene: TRBV2; d_gene: NA; abundance: few; CDR3nt: TGTGCCAGCAGTGAATATTGGACAGCAACTAGCACAGATACGCAGTATTTT; CDR3aa: CASSEYWTATSTDTQYF
j_gene: TRBJ1-2; v_gene: TRBV15; d_gene: NA; abundance: few; CDR3nt: TGTGCCACCAGCAGAGATACGGGAAGAGGCTACACCTTC; CDR3aa: CATSRDTGRGYTF
j_gene: TRBJ1-1; v_gene: TRBV7-2; d_gene: NA; abundance: NA; CDR3nt: TGTGCCAGCAGCTTAGTGGGACATAACACTGAAGCTTTCTTT; CDR3aa: CASSLVGHNTEAFF
j_gene: TRBJ2-1; v_gene: TRBV5-1; d_gene: TRBD2; abundance: NA; CDR3nt: TGCGCCAGCAGCCTGACTAGCGGGGGCAATGAGCAGTTCTTC; CDR3aa: CASSLTSGGNEQFF
j_gene: TRBJ2-1; v_gene: TRBV7-8; d_gene: TRBD2; abundance: NA; CDR3nt: TGTGCCAGCAGCTCGCCGGGACTAGCGAGTAATGAGCAGTTCTTC; CDR3aa: CASSSPGLASNEQFF
j_gene: TRBJ2-1; v_gene: TRBV5-4; d_gene: NA; abundance: once; CDR3nt: TGTGCCAGCAGCCGGATCGAGGGAGCGGGCAATGAGCAGTTCTTC; CDR3aa: CASSRIEGAGNEQFF
j_gene: TRBJ2-1; v_gene: TRBV4-2; d_gene: NA; abundance: few; CDR3nt: TGTGCCAGCAGCCAGAGGAGCGCTAGCTCCTACAATGAGCAGTTCTTC; CDR3aa: CASSQRSASSYNEQFF
j_gene: TRBJ2-1; v_gene: TRBV6-5; d_gene: TRBD1; abundance: NA; CDR3nt: TGTGCCAGCAGTTACTGGGGGACAGGGTCCAATGAGCAGTTCTTC; CDR3aa: CASSYWGTGSNEQFF
j_gene: TRBJ1-1; v_gene: TRBV30; d_gene: NA; abundance: few; CDR3nt: TGTGCCTGGGGCAGGGAAGGGACTGAAGCTTTCTTT; CDR3aa: CAWGREGTEAFF
j_gene: TRBJ1-1; v_gene: TRBV20-1; d_gene: NA; abundance: few; CDR3nt: TGCAGTGCACCGTCAGGCACTGAAGCTTTCTTT; CDR3aa: CSAPSGTEAFF
j_gene: TRBJ2-1; v_gene: TRBV7-2; d_gene: TRBD2; abundance: few; CDR3nt: TGTGCCAGCAGCCGGGGACTAGCGGGAGTTAATGAGCAGTTCTTC; CDR3aa: CASSRGLAGVNEQFF
j_gene: TRBJ2-3; v_gene: TRBV30; d_gene: NA; abundance: few; CDR3nt: TGTGCCTGGAGTAGGGCGGGCTACACAGATACGCAGTATTTT; CDR3aa: CAWSRAGYTDTQYF
j_gene: TRBJ2-4; v_gene: TRBV9; d_gene: TRBD1; abundance: NA; CDR3nt: TGTGCCAGCAGCGGGGGACAGGGGGGGAACATTCAGTACTTC; CDR3aa: CASSGGQGGNIQYF
j_gene: TRBJ1-5; v_gene: TRBV7-6; d_gene: NA; abundance: few; CDR3nt: TGTGCCAGCAGCCCCCGGGGGTTGGGCAATCAGCCCCAGCATTTT; CDR3aa: CASSPRGLGNQPQHF
j_gene: TRBJ2-5; v_gene: TRBV11-2; d_gene: TRBD2; abundance: few; CDR3nt: TGTGCCAGCAGCTCTAGCGGAGTGGTTGAGACCCAGTACTTC; CDR3aa: CASSSSGVVETQYF
j_gene: TRBJ2-3; v_gene: TRBV7-2; d_gene: NA; abundance: few; CDR3nt: TGTGCCAGCAGCGCTCACAGGGACGCAGATACGCAGTATTTT; CDR3aa: CASSAHRDADTQYF
j_gene: TRBJ2-1; v_gene: TRBV12-2; d_gene: NA; abundance: NA; CDR3nt: TGTGCAAGTCGCTTCCCTCGGACTAGCGGTTACAATGAGCAGTTCTTC; CDR3aa: CASRFPRTSGYNEQFF
j_gene: TRBJ2-7; v_gene: TRBV19; d_gene: TRBD1; abundance: few; CDR3nt: TGTGCCAGCGCGACCCGGGACAGCTCCTACGAGCAGTACTTC; CDR3aa: CASATRDSSYEQYF
j_gene: TRBJ2-1; v_gene: TRBV11-2; d_gene: NA; abundance: NA; CDR3nt: TGTGCCAGCAGCTCAACTTACAAGGACACGGAGCAGTTCTTC; CDR3aa: CASSSTYKDTEQFF
j_gene: TRBJ2-1; v_gene: TRBV10-1; d_gene: TRBD2; abundance: NA; CDR3nt: TGCGCCAGCAGTACGACTAGCGGGAGGCCGATCAATGAGCAGTTCTTC; CDR3aa: CASSTTSGRPINEQFF
j_gene: TRBJ1-1; v_gene: TRBV29-1; d_gene: TRBD1; abundance: few; CDR3nt: TGCAGCGTTGTGGGGACAGGAAGAAATACTGAAGCTTTCTTT; CDR3aa: CSVVGTGRNTEAFF
j_gene: TRBJ2-5; v_gene: TRBV9; d_gene: NA; abundance: NA; CDR3nt: TGTGCCAGCAGCGTAGATCGGTTTGAGACCCAGTACTTC; CDR3aa: CASSVDRFETQYF
j_gene: TRBJ1-5; v_gene: TRBV18; d_gene: NA; abundance: few; CDR3nt: TGTGCCAGCTCACCAGGGCGCGATCAGCCCCAGCATTTT; CDR3aa: CASSPGRDQPQHF
j_gene: TRBJ2-3; v_gene: TRBV7-2; d_gene: NA; abundance: NA; CDR3nt: TGTGCCAGCAGCCCGAGCACAGATACGCAGTATTTT; CDR3aa: CASSPSTDTQYF
j_gene: TRBJ2-2; v_gene: TRBV18; d_gene: NA; abundance: few; CDR3nt: TGTGCCAGCTCACCACAAAGGAACAGGAACACCGGGGAGCTGTTTTTT; CDR3aa: CASSPQRNRNTGELFF
j_gene: TRBJ2-1; v_gene: TRBV5-1; d_gene: TRBD2; abundance: few; CDR3nt: TGCGCCAGCAGCTCAACTAGCGGGAGACCCAATGAGCAGTTCTTC; CDR3aa: CASSSTSGRPNEQFF
j_gene: TRBJ2-3; v_gene: TRBV7-9; d_gene: TRBD2; abundance: NA; CDR3nt: TGTGCCAGCAGCTGGACTAGCGGTTACACAGATACGCAGTATTTT; CDR3aa: CASSWTSGYTDTQYF
j_gene: TRBJ1-5; v_gene: TRBV27; d_gene: NA; abundance: NA; CDR3nt: TGTGCCAGCAGTTTCCGACAGAGCAATCAGCCCCAGCATTTT; CDR3aa: CASSFRQSNQPQHF
j_gene: TRBJ2-7; v_gene: TRBV27; d_gene: NA; abundance: few; CDR3nt: TGTGCCAGCAGTTTATGGGCAGGGTCAGTCTACGAGCAGTACTTC; CDR3aa: CASSLWAGSVYEQYF
j_gene: TRBJ2-3; v_gene: TRBV6-1; d_gene: NA; abundance: NA; CDR3nt: TGTGCCAGCAGAAGAGGAGATACGCAGTATTTT; CDR3aa: CASRRGDTQYF
j_gene: TRBJ2-5; v_gene: TRBV28; d_gene: TRBD2; abundance: NA; CDR3nt: TGTGCCAGCAGTTCCCCTAGCGGATCCCAAGAGACCCAGTACTTC; CDR3aa: CASSSPSGSQETQYF
j_gene: TRBJ2-1; v_gene: TRBV28; d_gene: TRBD2; abundance: few; CDR3nt: TGTGCCAGCATCCCCGGGACTAGTTACAATGAGCAGTTCTTC; CDR3aa: CASIPGTSYNEQFF
j_gene: TRBJ2-5; v_gene: TRBV5-1; d_gene: NA; abundance: NA; CDR3nt: TGCGCCAGCAGCCGTAGCGGAAACCAAGAGACCCAGTACTTC; CDR3aa: CASSRSGNQETQYF
j_gene: TRBJ1-1; v_gene: TRBV29-1; d_gene: NA; abundance: NA; CDR3nt: TGCAGCGTTGGGTCGGGACATCCAAACACTGAAGCTTTCTTT; CDR3aa: CSVGSGHPNTEAFF
j_gene: TRBJ2-1; v_gene: TRBV10-3; d_gene: TRBD2; abundance: NA; CDR3nt: TGTGCCATCAGAGTTCTAGCGGGAAGCTACAATGAGCAGTTCTTC; CDR3aa: CAIRVLAGSYNEQFF
j_gene: TRBJ2-2; v_gene: TRBV7-2; d_gene: NA; abundance: NA; CDR3nt: TGTGCCAGCAGCTTAACAGTAGTGATCACCGGGGAGCTGTTTTTT; CDR3aa: CASSLTVVITGELFF
j_gene: TRBJ2-1; v_gene: TRBV4-1; d_gene: NA; abundance: few; CDR3nt: TGCGCCAGCAGCCCCACCCGGGAGCCTGAGCAGTTCTTC; CDR3aa: CASSPTREPEQFF
j_gene: TRBJ2-7; v_gene: TRBV2; d_gene: TRBD2; abundance: NA; CDR3nt: TGTGCCAGCATAGCGGGAGTCTACTACGAGCAGTACTTC; CDR3aa: CASIAGVYYEQYF
j_gene: TRBJ1-1; v_gene: TRBV7-6; d_gene: TRBD1; abundance: few; CDR3nt: TGTGCCAGCAGCCCCCAGGGACAGATGAACACTGAAGCTTTCTTT; CDR3aa: CASSPQGQMNTEAFF
j_gene: TRBJ2-1; v_gene: TRBV7-9; d_gene: TRBD1; abundance: NA; CDR3nt: TGTGCCAGCAGCTTCGGACAGGGGGCTGTCAATGAGCAGTTCTTC; CDR3aa: CASSFGQGAVNEQFF
j_gene: TRBJ2-7; v_gene: TRBV28; d_gene: NA; abundance: few; CDR3nt: TGTGCCAGCAGTTTGTTGGAGGGGAAATACTTC; CDR3aa: CASSLLEGKYF
j_gene: TRBJ1-5; v_gene: TRBV19; d_gene: NA; abundance: few; CDR3nt: TGTGCCAGTAGTGGAGGGAATCAGCCCCAGCATTTT; CDR3aa: CASSGGNQPQHF
j_gene: TRBJ1-5; v_gene: TRBV28; d_gene: NA; abundance: NA; CDR3nt: TGTGCCAGCAGTTTCTTCACACGTCAGCCCCAGCATTTT; CDR3aa: CASSFFTRQPQHF
j_gene: TRBJ2-3; v_gene: TRBV11-2; d_gene: TRBD2; abundance: NA; CDR3nt: TGTGCCAGCAGCTCTGTGCTGGGGGGGGCGCAGTATTTT; CDR3aa: CASSSVLGGAQYF
j_gene: TRBJ1-1; v_gene: TRBV7-2; d_gene: NA; abundance: NA; CDR3nt: TGTGCCAGCAGCTTATTGCGGGGTGTGAACACTGAAGCTTTCTTT; CDR3aa: CASSLLRGVNTEAFF
j_gene: TRBJ2-1; v_gene: TRBV5-1; d_gene: TRBD2; abundance: few; CDR3nt: TGCGCCTCCCGTGGGACTAGCGGACCCTCCTACAATGAGCAGTTCTTC; CDR3aa: CASRGTSGPSYNEQFF
j_gene: TRBJ1-2; v_gene: TRBV5-1; d_gene: TRBD1; abundance: few; CDR3nt: TGCGCCAGCAGCTCGTACAGGGGGTATGGCTACACCTTC; CDR3aa: CASSSYRGYGYTF
j_gene: TRBJ2-2; v_gene: TRBV5-1; d_gene: NA; abundance: NA; CDR3nt: TGCGCCAGCAGCGGGGGACAGAACACCGGGGAGCTGTTTTTT; CDR3aa: CASSGGQNTGELFF